These 17 T cell receptor beta chains came from one sample sequenced in a study of shared clonotypes between healthy human individuals. As defined, naive CD8 cells were CD45RO-negative and positively selected for CCR7, with terminally differentiated effector memory CD45RA+ cells excluded. Repertoires were generated with immunoSEQ multiplex PCR, while TCRdb's copy carries only in-frame clones and drops some. The repertoire holds roughly 1,800,000 clones, with about 95% as singletons. What was sequenced was naive CD8+ T cells sorted from blood. These receptors all come from a young man in good health.

This clone was found once. The chain combines TRBV7-6 with TRBJ2-7, with 7 bases fitting TRBD1. The CDR3 has 15 residues. Germline CDR1 reads SGHVS; CDR2 reads FNYEAQ. Germline trimming cut 0 bases from V and 2 bases from J; bases unmatched to any gene: 4. This chain's CDR3 is CASSLALGTAYEQYF. CDR3 nucleotide sequence: TGTGCCAGCAGCTTAGCCCTCGGGACAGCCTACGAGCAGTACTTC.

The V gene is TRBV9, the J gene TRBJ2-3; no clear D. This CDR3 has 16 residues. CDR1 is SGDLS, CDR2 YYNGEE, per germline. Trimming stripped 4 bases from V and 1 base from J, with 16 bases between. CDR3 region: CASSPETGGGTDTQYF. The CDR3 DNA reads TGTGCCAGCAGCCCCGAAACGGGCGGTGGCACAGATACGCAGTATTTT.

The V call is TRBV6-5, the J call TRBJ2-5; D gene uncertain. The J call is uncertain, as TRBJ2-7 better fits the DNA end. CDR1 MNHEY and CDR2 SVGAGI come from the germline V gene. The CDR3 is made up of 13 amino acids. CDR3 loop: CASSYSTGYEQYF. The CDR3 DNA is TGTGCCAGCAGTTACTCGACCGGCTACGAGCAGTACTTC.

The rearrangement uses TRBV5-6 and TRBJ2-3; no reliable D call. Germline values: CDR1 SGHDT, CDR2 YYEEEE. CDR3 length: 13 amino acids. V was clipped by 4 bases and J by 10 bases, with 16 bases between them. In nucleotides, the CDR3 is TGTGCCAGCAGCCCGGTGACGGGCCCTGCGCAGTATTTT. Its translation: CASSPVTGPAQYF.

V gene TRBV4-1 combines with J gene TRBJ1-3, with no clear D. The CDR3 runs 15 residues. In germline, CDR1 is MGHRA, CDR2 YSYEKL. V lost 0 bases and J 6 bases, leaving 12 bases between the germline ends. CDR3 protein: CASSQDATWENTIYF. The CDR3 DNA sequence: TGCGCCAGCAGCCAAGATGCGACTTGGGAAAACACCATATATTTT.

This chain uses TRBV28 with TRBJ2-3; D is unclear. V lost 7 bases and J lost 0, with 14 bases in between. CDR3 length: 15 amino acids. Germline V lookup: CDR1 MDHEN, CDR2 SYDVKM. The DNA of the CDR3 is TGTGCCAGCACCCTGGACGGCTGGAGCACAGATACGCAGTATTTT. Residues: CASTLDGWSTDTQYF.

In the case of this clone: Other nucleotide sequences in the sample specify the same CDR3. This chain joins TRBV6-1 and TRBJ1-2, with a weak D call TRBD1 (5 bases). Germline lookup yields CDR1 MNHNS and CDR2 SASEGT. V lost 0 bases and J lost 4, with 6 bases in between. The CDR3 contains 13 residues. The CDR3 DNA is TGTGCCAGCAGTGAAGCGGGGGGCTATGGCTACACCTTC. Its translation: CASSEAGGYGYTF.

In its sample, this clone was seen once. J is TRBJ1-2 and V is TRBV9, with D tentatively TRBD1 (6 bases). This CDR3 has 15 residues. Germline-derived CDR1 and CDR2 are SGDLS and YYNGEE. V was cut by 0 bases and J by 4 bases, with 13 bases left in between. DNA of the CDR3: TGTGCCAGCAGCGTAGGGCAGGGGATGGGCTATGGCTACACCTTC. Encoded protein: CASSVGQGMGYGYTF.

The DNA for the CDR3 is TGTGCCAGCAGCTATCCCCGGGGGGGGTCCTACGAGCAGTACTTC. It is translated as CASSYPRGGSYEQYF. This sequence joins TRBV11-1 and TRBJ2-7, with 8 bases that match TRBD2. CDR1 is SGHAT and CDR2 is FQDESV in the germline V gene (reference sequence). This CDR3 is built from 15 residues. The V gene end was trimmed by 4 bases and the J gene end by 1 base; junction bases not matched to a gene: 6.

The chain couples TRBV10-3 to TRBJ1-1, with 10 bases fitting TRBD1. V lost 6 bases and J lost 3; bases outside the gene matches: 1. CDR1 is ENHRY and CDR2 is SYGVKD in the germline V gene. The CDR3 is 13 residues long. As DNA, the CDR3 is TGTGCCATCAGAGGGACAGGGGACACTGAAGCTTTCTTT. This codes for CAIRGTGDTEAFF.

The chain has TRBV7-9 and TRBJ2-7, with D possibly called TRBD1 or TRBD2 (7 bases each). The germline CDR1 and CDR2 sequences are SEHNR and FQNEAQ (reference sequence). CDR3 length equals 16 residues. Deletions cut 1 base from V and 0 bases from J, with 13 bases between. The CDR3 sequence: CASSLGAGQSSYEQYF. The CDR3 nucleotides read TGTGCCAGCAGCTTAGGAGCGGGACAGAGCTCCTACGAGCAGTACTTC. Supplemented by reference TRBV7-9 and TRBJ2-7, the full variable domain reads DTGVSQNPRHKITKRGQNVTFRCDPISEHNRLYWYRQTLGQGPEFLTYFQNEAQLEKSRLLSDRFSAERPKGSFSTLEIQRTEQGDSAMYLCASSLGAGQSSYEQYFGPGTRLTVT.

The gene calls are TRBV11-2 and TRBJ2-1, with TRBD2 identical over 8 bases. J was trimmed by 7 bases and V by 0 bases; bases with no gene match: 2. The CDR3 sequence is 14 residues long. Per the germline V gene, CDR1 is SGHAT and CDR2 is FQNNGV. The CDR3: CASSLDGGENEQFF. In DNA form, the CDR3 reads TGTGCCAGCAGCTTAGACGGGGGGGAGAATGAGCAGTTCTTC.

The genes are TRBV6-5 and TRBJ2-3, with 7 nucleotides matching TRBD1. The length of the CDR3 is 15 residues. Looked up from germline, CDR1 is MNHEY and CDR2 is SVGAGI. The V gene end was trimmed by 4 bases and the J gene end by 6 bases; junction bases not matched to a gene: 10. CDR3 residues: CASSFLQGSADTQYF. The CDR3 DNA is TGTGCCAGCAGTTTCTTACAGGGGTCGGCTGATACGCAGTATTTT.

The V call is TRBV2, the J call TRBJ2-1; the D gene is possibly TRBD2 (5 bases). Germline CDR1 reads SNHLY; CDR2 reads FYNNEI. V was pared by 6 bases and J by 0 bases, with 12 bases between. The CDR3 loop spans 15 amino acids. CDR3 coding DNA: TGTGCCAGCAGCTTAGCGAGTAGCTCCTACAATGAGCAGTTCTTC. This codes for CASSLASSSYNEQFF.

The rearrangement joins TRBV7-9 to TRBJ2-3; 7 bases align to TRBD2. The CDR3 spans 14 residues. Germline V lookup: CDR1 SEHNR, CDR2 FQNEAQ (reference sequence). With V trimmed by 5 bases and J by 2 bases, 4 bases remained unmatched. The DNA of the CDR3 is TGTGCCAGCAGCCAGGGACTACTCACAGATACGCAGTATTTT. Translated: CASSQGLLTDTQYF.

V and J are TRBV5-5 and TRBJ2-2; D ambiguous. Germline values: CDR1 SGHKS, CDR2 YYEKEE (reference sequence). This CDR3 has 14 amino acids. The ends were cut back, 0 bases at V and 4 bases at J, with 7 bases in the middle. CDR3 sequence: CASSLADTTGELFF. In DNA, the CDR3 is TGTGCCAGCAGCTTGGCAGATACCACCGGGGAGCTGTTTTTT. The variable domain in full, with the rest retrieved from reference TRBV5-5 and TRBJ2-2, is DAGVTQSPTHLIKTRGQQVTLRCSPISGHKSVSWYQQVLGQGPQFIFQYYEKEERGRGNFPDRFSARQFPNYSSELNVNALLLGDSALYLCASSLADTTGELFFGEGSRLTVL.

The chain joins TRBV2 to TRBJ2-1, with TRBD2 matching 7 bases. CDR3 length: 14 amino acids. Germline V CDR1 and CDR2: SNHLY, FYNNEI. Trimming took 8 bases from V and 0 from J; bases not matched to a gene: 4. The DNA for the CDR3 is TGTGCCAGCCCTAGCGGATCCTCCTACAATGAGCAGTTCTTC. Residues: CASPSGSSYNEQFF.